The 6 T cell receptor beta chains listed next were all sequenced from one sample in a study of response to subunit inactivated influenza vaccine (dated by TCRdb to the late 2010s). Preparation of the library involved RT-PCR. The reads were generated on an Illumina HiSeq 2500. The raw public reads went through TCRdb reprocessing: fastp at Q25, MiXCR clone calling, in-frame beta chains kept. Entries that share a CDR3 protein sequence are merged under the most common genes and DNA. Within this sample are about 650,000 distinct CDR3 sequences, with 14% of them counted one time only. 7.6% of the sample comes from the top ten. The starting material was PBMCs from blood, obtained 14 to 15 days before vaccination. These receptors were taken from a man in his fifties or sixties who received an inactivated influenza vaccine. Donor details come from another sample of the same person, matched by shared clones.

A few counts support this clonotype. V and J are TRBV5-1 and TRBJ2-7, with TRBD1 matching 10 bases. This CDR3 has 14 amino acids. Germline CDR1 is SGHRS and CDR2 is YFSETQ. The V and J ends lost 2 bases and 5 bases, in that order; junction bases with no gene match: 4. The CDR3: CASSFGTGDHEQYF. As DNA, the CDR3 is TGCGCCAGCAGCTTCGGGACAGGGGACCACGAGCAGTACTTC.

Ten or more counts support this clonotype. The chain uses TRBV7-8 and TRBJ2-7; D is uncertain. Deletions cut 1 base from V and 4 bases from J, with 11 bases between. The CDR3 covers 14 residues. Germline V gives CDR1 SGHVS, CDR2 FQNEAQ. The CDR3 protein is CASSLGGLGYEQYF. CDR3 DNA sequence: TGTGCCAGCAGCTTAGGGGGTTTAGGGTACGAGCAGTACTTC.

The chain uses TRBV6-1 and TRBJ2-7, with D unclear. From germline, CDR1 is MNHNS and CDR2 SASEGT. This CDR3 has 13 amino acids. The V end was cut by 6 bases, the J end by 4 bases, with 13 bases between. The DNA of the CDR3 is TGTGCCAGCAGACGACGGAATTTTTACGAGCAGTACTTC. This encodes CASRRRNFYEQYF.

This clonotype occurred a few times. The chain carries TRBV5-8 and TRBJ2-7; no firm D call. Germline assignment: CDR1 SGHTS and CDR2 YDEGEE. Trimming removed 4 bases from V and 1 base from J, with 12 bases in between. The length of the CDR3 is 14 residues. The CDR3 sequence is CASSPAISSYEQYF. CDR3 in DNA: TGTGCCAGCAGCCCAGCCATCTCGTCCTACGAGCAGTACTTC. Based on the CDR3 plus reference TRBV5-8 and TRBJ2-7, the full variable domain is EAGVTQSPTHLIKTRGQQATLRCSPISGHTSVYWYQQALGLGLQFLLWYDEGEERNRGNFPPRFSGRQFPNYSSELNVNALELEDSALYLCASSPAISSYEQYFGPGTRLTVT.

CDR3 sequence (DNA): TGCAGTGCTAGCCCCCCAGGGCGGGGCCAAGAGACCCAGTACTTC. Translated: CSASPPGRGQETQYF. The genes are TRBV20-1 and TRBJ2-5, with D maybe TRBD2 (6 bases). Trimming left V 3 bases short and J 1 base short, with 15 bases between. The germline CDR1 and CDR2 sequences are DFQATT and SNEGSKA (reference sequence). This CDR3 has 15 residues.

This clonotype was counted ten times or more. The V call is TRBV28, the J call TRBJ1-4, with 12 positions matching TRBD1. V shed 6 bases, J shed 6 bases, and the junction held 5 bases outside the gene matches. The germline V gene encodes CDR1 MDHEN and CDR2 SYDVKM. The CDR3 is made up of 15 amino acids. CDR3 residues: CASRGTGGGYEKLFF. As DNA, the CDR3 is TGTGCCAGCAGGGGGACAGGGGGCGGGTATGAAAAACTGTTTTTT.